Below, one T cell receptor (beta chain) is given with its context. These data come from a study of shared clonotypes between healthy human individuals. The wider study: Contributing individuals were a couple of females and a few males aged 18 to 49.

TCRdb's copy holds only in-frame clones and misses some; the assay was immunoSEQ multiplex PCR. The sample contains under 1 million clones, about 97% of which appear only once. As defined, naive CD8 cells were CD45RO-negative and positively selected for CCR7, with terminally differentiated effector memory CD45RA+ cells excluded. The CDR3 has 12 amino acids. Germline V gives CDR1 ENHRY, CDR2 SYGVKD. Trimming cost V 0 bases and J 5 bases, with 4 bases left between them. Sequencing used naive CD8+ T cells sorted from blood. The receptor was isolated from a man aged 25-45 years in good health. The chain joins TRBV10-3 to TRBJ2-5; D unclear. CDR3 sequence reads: CAISESVETQYF. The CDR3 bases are TGTGCCATCAGTGAGTCTGTTGAGACCCAGTACTTC.